This T cell receptor (beta chain) is drawn from a study of T-cell reconstitution after alpha-beta-depleted transplantation in children. Points from the study as a whole: There were some patients whose high TCRbeta diversity at day 60 came from surviving recipient T cells and thymic progenitors. The study reportedly traced alpha-beta T cells about two months after transplant to several hundred expanded graft clones. T-cell counts and diversity were attributed mostly to newly produced T cells one year after transplant.

Unique molecular identifiers were incorporated when the TCRbeta library was constructed. A single record per CDR3 protein comes from TCRdb applying MiXCR to the PCR reads. The table lists roughly 300,000 distinct CDR3 sequences, 11% of them singletons, with roughly a quarter in the top ten. Germline V CDR1 and CDR2: LNHDA, SQIVND (reference sequence). Deletions cut 6 bases from V and 4 bases from J, with 12 bases between. This CDR3 comprises 13 residues. This clonotype was found many times. The target antigen is unknown. The material was peripheral blood, obtained 180 days after TCRalphabeta/CD19-depleted stem cell transplant. This TCR came from a male patient under 10 years old who had a stem cell transplant for chronic granulomatous disease, so the T cells may come from the graft donor. This chain joins TRBV19 and TRBJ1-2, with D possibly TRBD1 on 5 matching bases. CDR3 DNA sequence: TGTGCCAGTAGAGACGACAGCTTCTATGGCTACACCTTC. Protein sequence: CASRDDSFYGYTF.